One and the same sample provided the 19 T cell receptor beta chains below, sequenced in a study of metastatic and nonmetastatic thyroid tumors. Among the patients, none had received any treatment before thyroid surgery. TCRdb recomputed clones from the PCR reads via MiXCR. The sample lists about 92,000 clones, about 16% occurring once. The source material was blood. The receptors were sampled from a female donor with papillary thyroid cancer or a benign thyroid nodule (not recorded which). Some clones in this sample may be carry-over from other donors' samples.

In its sample, this clone was seen many times. V usage is TRBV5-1 and J usage is TRBJ2-5; TRBD1 matches at 9 bases. CDR3 length: 21 residues. The V and J ends lost 6 bases and 2 bases, in that order; junction bases with no gene match: 26. Germline CDR1 is SGHRS and CDR2 is YFSETQ. The CDR3 DNA follows: TGCGCCAGCACAAAAGATGATGTAACATTGTGGGGACAGGGTTGGCAAGAGACCCAGTACTTC. It yields the protein CASTKDDVTLWGQGWQETQYF.

About this clone itself: A much larger clone sits a single nucleotide away, making a read error possible. The V and J genes are TRBV30 and TRBJ1-1; no firm D call. The CDR3 is made up of 14 amino acids. Deletions cut 2 bases from V and 1 base from J, with 11 bases between. Germline CDR1 and CDR2: GTSNPN and SVGIG (reference sequence). The CDR3 DNA sequence: TGTGCCTGGAGTAACCAGTGTGAGAACACTGAAGCTTTCTTT. This gives the protein CAWSNQCENTEAFF.

This clone has at least ten counts. A much larger clone sits a single nucleotide away, making a read error possible. This chain links TRBV6-1 with TRBJ1-5; no clear D gene. CDR3 length equals 14 residues. Trimming took 6 bases from V and 6 from J, leaving 15 bases between them. Germline assignment: CDR1 MNHNS and CDR2 SASEGT. CDR3 DNA sequence: TGTGCCAGCAGGCGGGCCTCAAAGTGTCAGCCCCAGCATTTT. It codes for CASRRASKCQPQHF.

This clone has only a few counts. Possible read error: a much larger clone is one base away. It is likely a read error, because the conserved phenylalanine at the end of the CDR3 is missing. This chain uses TRBV5-1 with TRBJ2-7; D remains ambiguous. This CDR3 comprises 13 residues. Germline lookup yields CDR1 SGHRS and CDR2 YFSETQ. Trimming removed 4 bases at V and 3 bases at J, with 11 bases between. This CDR3 reads CASSRDFLYEQYL. DNA of the CDR3: TGCGCCAGCAGCAGGGATTTCCTCTACGAGCAGTACCTC.

With respect to this clone: With a much larger clone just one base away, this may be a read error. The CDR3 does not close with the conserved phenylalanine or tryptophan, likely indicating a read error. The chain has TRBV28 and TRBJ1-1; D is uncertain. The CDR3 spans 13 residues. V lost 5 bases and J lost 1, with 8 bases in between. Germline V lookup: CDR1 MDHEN, CDR2 SYDVKM. The CDR3 reads CASSPEQNTEAFS. CDR3 DNA sequence: TGTGCCAGCAGTCCGGAGCAGAACACTGAAGCTTTCTCT.

The table lists this clone with a few counts. The V call is TRBV19, the J call TRBJ1-4; no firm D call. The CDR3 runs 13 residues. Germline CDR1 and CDR2: LNHDA and SQIVND (reference sequence). Trimming stripped 5 bases from V and 6 bases from J, with 10 bases between. CDR3 in DNA: TGTGCCAGTAGTGATGGGAACTATGAAAAACTGTTTTTT. This sequence encodes CASSDGNYEKLFF.

This clone was picked up a small number of times. This clone may be a read error of a much larger clone one base away. This chain links TRBV20-1 with TRBJ1-2, with D hard to call. In germline, CDR1 is DFQATT, CDR2 SNEGSKA (reference sequence). V gave up 0 bases and J gave up 6 bases, with 11 bases separating them. CDR3 length: 13 amino acids. The CDR3 loop reads CSARESQLDGYTF. CDR3 DNA sequence: TGCAGTGCTAGAGAATCCCAACTAGATGGCTACACCTTC.

Of note for this clone: Just one base apart from a much larger clone, this may be a read error. This same CDR3 is encoded by further DNA sequences in the sample. The chain uses TRBV10-1 and TRBJ1-4; no clear D gene. V dropped 0 bases and J dropped 7 bases, with 12 bases sitting between them. The CDR3 spans 15 residues. In germline, CDR1 is WNHNN, CDR2 SYGVQD (reference sequence). The CDR3 loop is CASSESGTPGEKLFF. DNA for the CDR3: TGCGCCAGCAGTGAGTCCGGTACGCCGGGTGAAAAACTGTTTTTT.

This clone was picked up many times. The CDR3 region is CASSPGLEAFF. The CDR3 DNA follows: TGTGCCAGCAGTCCCGGACTTGAAGCTTTCTTT. The V gene is TRBV28, the J gene TRBJ1-1, with D hard to call. The V and J ends lost 5 bases and 7 bases respectively, with 8 bases between them. This CDR3 region has 11 residues. Germline assignment: CDR1 MDHEN and CDR2 SYDVKM.

This chain uses TRBV27 with TRBJ2-3; D assignment may be TRBD1 or TRBD2 (5 bases each). Trimming removed 7 bases from V and 0 bases from J, with 17 bases in between. The CDR3 runs 16 residues. The germline V gene encodes CDR1 MNHEY and CDR2 SMNVEV (reference sequence). The CDR3 nucleotides read TGTGCCAGCACTCGGGGCAAGCTTTATAGCACAGATACGCAGTATTTT. Protein product: CASTRGKLYSTDTQYF.

This clone has ten or more counts. Other DNA sequences in the sample encode the same CDR3. V and J are TRBV9 and TRBJ1-3; 7 bases map to TRBD1. V lost 4 bases to trimming and J lost 4 bases; unmatched junction nucleotides: 11. The CDR3 runs 16 residues. Germline-derived CDR1 and CDR2 are SGDLS and YYNGEE. The DNA of the CDR3 is TGTGCCAGCAGCCCAAAGACAGGGAGCGAAGGAAACACCATATATTTT. Protein: CASSPKTGSEGNTIYF.

The chain joins TRBV4-1 to TRBJ2-5; D may be TRBD1 or TRBD2 (5 bases each). Germline CDR1 MGHRA, CDR2 YSYEKL. The CDR3 is made up of 18 amino acids. Trimming pared 0 bases from V and 5 bases from J, leaving 22 bases between. The CDR3 protein is CASSQEGVLSGPGETQYF. The DNA of the CDR3 is TGCGCCAGCAGCCAAGAGGGGGTGTTAAGCGGACCCGGGGAGACCCAGTACTTC.

This clone has a count of ten or more. The chain employs TRBV7-6 and TRBJ1-3, with D possibly being TRBD1 (6 bases). The CDR3 covers 17 residues. Germline values: CDR1 SGHVS, CDR2 FNYEAQ. Trimming took 3 bases from V and 0 from J, leaving 15 bases between them. The CDR3 DNA follows: TGTGCCAGCAGCTTCTCCAGGGGTACGACCTCTGGAAACACCATATATTTT. Amino acids: CASSFSRGTTSGNTIYF.

This clone has only a few counts. With a much larger clone just one base away, this may be a read error. Other DNA sequences in this sample translate to the same CDR3. The chain combines TRBV19 with TRBJ2-1; 9 nucleotides line up with TRBD2. Germline CDR1 LNHDA, CDR2 SQIVND (reference sequence). The CDR3 spans 16 residues. The CDR3 DNA reads TGCGCCAGTAGTATAGAGGGAGCGGGGGGATACAATGAGCAGTTCTTC. Translation: CASSIEGAGGYNEQFF.

This clone has a handful of counts. The chain combines TRBV5-6 with TRBJ1-4; D is perhaps TRBD1 (5 bases). Trimming took 0 bases from V and 8 from J, leaving 11 bases between them. The CDR3 covers 14 residues. Germline V gives CDR1 SGHDT, CDR2 YYEEEE. CDR3 amino acids: CASSLGHRGEKLFF. The CDR3 DNA reads TGTGCCAGCAGCTTGGGACATCGGGGCGAAAAACTGTTTTTT.

This clone appeared many times. This chain joins TRBV7-9 and TRBJ2-2, with TRBD1 matching over 8 bases. Germline values: CDR1 SEHNR, CDR2 FQNEAQ (reference sequence). J was trimmed by 3 bases and V by 7 bases; bases with no gene match: 7. This CDR3 region has 15 residues. This chain's CDR3 is CASTQQGADTGELFF. CDR3 bases: TGTGCCAGCACCCAGCAGGGGGCCGACACCGGGGAGCTGTTTTTT.

Details on this clone: A single base separates this from a much larger clone, so it may be a read error. This chain uses TRBV4-1 with TRBJ1-2; a weak D match, TRBD1 (6 bases). The V end was cut by 10 bases, the J end by 4 bases, with 19 bases between. The germline V gene has CDR1 MGHRA and CDR2 YSYEKL. The CDR3 has 14 amino acids. The CDR3 region is CATRQAGGGYGYTF. The CDR3 DNA sequence: TGCGCCACCCGACAGGCGGGGGGCGGCTATGGCTACACCTTC.

On this clone: A clone one base away is much larger, so this may be a read error. V gene TRBV15 combines with J gene TRBJ2-5; TRBD2 is a possible D gene (6 bases). This CDR3 comprises 12 residues. Germline CDR1 and CDR2: LNHNV and YYDKDF (reference sequence). This CDR3 is CANSRGGETQYF. CDR3 in DNA: TGTGCCAACAGCAGAGGAGGGGAGACCCAGTACTTC.

This clone was seen at least ten times. The V and J genes are TRBV27 and TRBJ2-2, with 10 bases aligning to TRBD2. Germline CDR1 reads MNHEY; CDR2 reads SMNVEV (reference sequence). The trim removed 2 bases at V and 4 bases at J, leaving 4 bases unmatched. This CDR3 is built from 16 residues. As DNA, the CDR3 is TGTGCCAGCAGTTTACTAGCGGGGGTGGCCACCGGGGAGCTGTTTTTT. Residues: CASSLLAGVATGELFF.